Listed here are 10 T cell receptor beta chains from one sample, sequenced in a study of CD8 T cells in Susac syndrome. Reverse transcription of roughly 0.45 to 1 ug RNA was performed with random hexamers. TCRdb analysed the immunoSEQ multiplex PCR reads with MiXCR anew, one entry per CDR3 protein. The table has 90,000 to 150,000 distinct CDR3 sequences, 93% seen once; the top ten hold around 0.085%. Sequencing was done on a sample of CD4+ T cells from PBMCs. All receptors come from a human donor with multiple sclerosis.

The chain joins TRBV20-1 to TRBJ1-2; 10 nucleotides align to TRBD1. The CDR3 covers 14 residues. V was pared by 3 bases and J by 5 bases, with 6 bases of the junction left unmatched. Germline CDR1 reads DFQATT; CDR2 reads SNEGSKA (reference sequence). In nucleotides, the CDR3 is TGCAGTGCTAGGGCGGGACAGGGGATATATGGCTACACCTTC. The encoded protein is CSARAGQGIYGYTF.

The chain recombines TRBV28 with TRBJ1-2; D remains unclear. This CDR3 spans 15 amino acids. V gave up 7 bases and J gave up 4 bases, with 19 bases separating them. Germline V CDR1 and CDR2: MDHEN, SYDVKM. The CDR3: CASNPATGILYGYTF. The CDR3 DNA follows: TGTGCCAGCAACCCCGCCACCGGGATCCTCTATGGCTACACCTTC.

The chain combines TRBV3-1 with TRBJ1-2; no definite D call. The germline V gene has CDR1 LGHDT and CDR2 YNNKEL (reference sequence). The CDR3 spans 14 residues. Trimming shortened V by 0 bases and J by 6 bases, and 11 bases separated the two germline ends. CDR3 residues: CASSQDTRTHGYTF. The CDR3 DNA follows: TGTGCCAGCAGCCAAGATACCAGAACTCATGGCTACACCTTC. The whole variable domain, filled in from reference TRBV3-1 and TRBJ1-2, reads DTAVSQTPKYLVTQMGNDKSIKCEQNLGHDTMYWYKQDSKKFLKIMFSYNNKELIINETVPNRFSPKSPDKAHLNLHINSLELGDSAVYFCASSQDTRTHGYTFGSGTRLTVV.

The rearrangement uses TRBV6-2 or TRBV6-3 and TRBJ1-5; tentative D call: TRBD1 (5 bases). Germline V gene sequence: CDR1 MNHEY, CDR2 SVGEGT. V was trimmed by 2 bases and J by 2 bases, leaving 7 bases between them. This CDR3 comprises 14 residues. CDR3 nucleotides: TGTGCCAGCAGTTACGCAGGGCGCAATCAGCCCCAGCATTTT. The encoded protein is CASSYAGRNQPQHF.

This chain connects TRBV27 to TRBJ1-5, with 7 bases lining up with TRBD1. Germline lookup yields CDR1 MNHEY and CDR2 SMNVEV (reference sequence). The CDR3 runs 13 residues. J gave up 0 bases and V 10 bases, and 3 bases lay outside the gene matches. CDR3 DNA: TGTGCCACCAGGGGGTATAGCAATCAGCCCCAGCATTTT. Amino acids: CATRGYSNQPQHF.

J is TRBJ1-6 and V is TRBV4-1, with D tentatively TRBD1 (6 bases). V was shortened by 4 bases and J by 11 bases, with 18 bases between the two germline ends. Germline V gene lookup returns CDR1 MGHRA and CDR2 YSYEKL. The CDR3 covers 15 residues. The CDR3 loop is CASSPGRQGLTPLHF. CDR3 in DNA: TGCGCCAGCAGCCCCGGGCGTCAGGGGCTAACACCCCTCCACTTT.

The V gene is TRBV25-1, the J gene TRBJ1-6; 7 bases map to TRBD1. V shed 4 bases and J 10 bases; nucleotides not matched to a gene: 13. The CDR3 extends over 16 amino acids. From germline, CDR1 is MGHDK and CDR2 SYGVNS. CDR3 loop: CASSGPLQGSGSPLHF. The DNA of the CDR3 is TGTGCCAGCAGTGGTCCGTTACAGGGGTCGGGATCACCCCTCCACTTT.

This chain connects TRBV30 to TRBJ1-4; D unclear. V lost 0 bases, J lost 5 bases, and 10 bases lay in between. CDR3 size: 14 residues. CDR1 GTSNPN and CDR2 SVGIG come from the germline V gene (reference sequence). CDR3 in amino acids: CAWSVPRQNEKLFF. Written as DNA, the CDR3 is TGTGCCTGGAGTGTACCACGGCAAAATGAAAAACTGTTTTTT.

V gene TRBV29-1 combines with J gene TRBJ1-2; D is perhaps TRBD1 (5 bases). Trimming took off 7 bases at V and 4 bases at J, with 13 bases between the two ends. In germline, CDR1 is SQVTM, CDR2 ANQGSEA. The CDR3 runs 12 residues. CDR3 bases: TGCAGCGGCAGGGAATCTGGCTATGGCTACACCTTC. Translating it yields CSGRESGYGYTF.

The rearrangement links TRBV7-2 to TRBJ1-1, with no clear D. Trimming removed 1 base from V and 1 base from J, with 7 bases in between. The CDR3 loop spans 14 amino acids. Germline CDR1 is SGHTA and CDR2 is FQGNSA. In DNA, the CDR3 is TGTGCCAGCAGCTTAGGTCGGGAGAACACTGAAGCTTTCTTT. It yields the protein CASSLGRENTEAFF.